The sequence of this T cell receptor (beta chain) was determined in a study of OX40 agonist ivuxolimab in advanced cancers. Broadly, across the study: Ivuxolimab was an agonistic, fully human IgG2 monoclonal antibody directed against OX40 (CD134), a costimulatory receptor. Intravenous ivuxolimab was administered to patients every 2 weeks at six dose levels: 0.01, 0.1, 0.3, 1.5, 3 and 10 mg/kg. Prior anti-PD-1, anti-PD-L1 or anti-CTLA-4 therapy was permitted, and checkpoint inhibitors had been received by approximately 39% of dose-escalation patients. The paper reports the monotherapy dose-escalation portion (N ≈ 50 patients) of the phase I ivuxolimab trial. Of the 50 to 55 dose-escalation patients, hepatocellular carcinoma was present in approximately 20, melanoma in roughly 15, renal cell carcinoma in 9 and head and neck cancer in 9. Partial responses occurred in three dose-escalation patients: two with cutaneous melanoma and one with hepatocellular carcinoma. Peripheral TCRbeta sequencing was intended to test whether TCR sequence diversity was altered and clonal T-cell expansion was caused by ivuxolimab. The dose-escalation cohort was 82.7% male with a mean age of about 65 years, ranging from about 23 to 85.

Genomic DNA was isolated from the sorted cells so that the TCRbeta CDR3 region could be sequenced. The immunoSEQ Assay was used to sequence the TCRbeta CDR3 regions. The clones in this table, taken by TCRdb from immuneACCESS, are in-frame only. Not every clone is retained; where verified, under half of the shortfall comes from an unresolved V gene, and the cause of the rest is unknown. For this sample the table gives over 75,000 clones, of which around 90% were detected only once. The top ten constitute roughly 1.5% of the sample. The research as a whole found: After ivuxolimab, expanded clones were on average more numerous among CD8+ T cells than among CD4+ T cells. At doses from 0.1 to 3.0 mg/kg, clonal expansion was seen in both CD4+ and CD8+ blood T cells between baseline and week 6. Low levels of normalized T-cell clonal expansion were also seen in some patients who did not respond. The antigen specificity of the clonally expanded peripheral T cells was not determined. In the 0.1-3.0 mg/kg groups, partial responders had among the lowest normalized peripheral clonal expansion, particularly in CD8+ T cells.

As concerns this clone: Its recognized antigen is unknown. No quality values exist for individual bases; no much larger clone is one base distant.

Patients with autoimmune disease history or receiving systemic immunosuppression were excluded from the trial. Peripheral blood for TCR sequencing was drawn from every dose cohort at baseline, at cycle 4 day 1 and at cycle 7 day 1. The samples were drawn from a first-in-human, open-label, multicenter phase I dose-escalation trial of ivuxolimab. The trial enrolled adults with locally advanced or metastatic head and neck squamous cell, hepatocellular, melanoma or renal cell carcinoma. Before TCR sequencing, CD4+ T cells and CD8+ T cells from peripheral blood were sorted into separate populations. CDR3 length: 14 amino acids, cysteine to phenylalanine. The retained sequence is limited to the CDR3, 42 bases, with the frame set at the first base. From the germline V gene, CDR1 is SNHLY and CDR2 is FYNNEI. V loses 7 bases at its end and J loses 3 bases; junction bases beyond the gene matches: 7.

The sequence joins TRBV2 to TRBJ2-7, and TRBD1 aligns with 9 junction nucleotides. This clonotype was sampled from an adult with an advanced solid tumor such as melanoma, head and neck, liver or kidney cancer. The starting material was CD4+ or CD8+ T cells sorted from blood, obtained in a trial of the OX40 agonist ivuxolimab. The CDR3 here reads CASILQGALYEQYF. The DNA sequence is as follows: TGTGCCAGCATCTTACAGGGGGCTCTCTACGAGCAGTACTTC.